The 20 T cell receptor beta chains below all came from one sample that was sequenced in a study of shared clonotypes between healthy human individuals. Profiled with immunoSEQ multiplex PCR; TCRdb holds only in-frame clones, not every one. The sample lists about 180,000 clones, approximately 92% occurring once. Sequencing input: naive CD4+ T cells sorted from blood. Subset noted: CD45RA+ positively selected. These receptors were collected from a woman in her 30s in good health.

The sample holds one count of this clone. The chain uses TRBV2 and TRBJ2-7; D is unclear. V lost 3 bases and J 6 bases, leaving 6 bases between the germline ends. This CDR3 comprises 11 residues. CDR1 SNHLY and CDR2 FYNNEI come from the germline V gene. The CDR3 reads CASSDLGEQYF. CDR3 in DNA: TGTGCCAGCAGTGATCTGGGCGAGCAGTACTTC. Full variable domain (missing parts from reference TRBV2 and TRBJ2-7): EPEVTQTPSHQVTQMGQEVILRCVPISNHLYFYWYRQILGQKVEFLVSFYNNEISEKSEIFDDQFSVERPDGSNFTLKIRSTKLEDSAMYFCASSDLGEQYFGPGTRLTVT.

V usage is TRBV10-1 and J usage is TRBJ2-7, with TRBD1 identical over 9 bases. The junction had 6 bases not matched to a gene; V was cut back by 2 bases and J by 4 bases. The germline CDR1 and CDR2 sequences are WNHNN and SYGVQD (reference sequence). There are 15 residues in the CDR3. The CDR3 DNA reads as TGCGCCAGCAGTGAGGTTGGGACAGGGTTATACGAGCAGTACTTC. Its translation: CASSEVGTGLYEQYF.

This clone was counted between two and nine times. V is TRBV19 and J is TRBJ2-7; no definite D call. Germline V gene sequence: CDR1 LNHDA, CDR2 SQIVND (reference sequence). V gave up 3 bases and J gave up 3 bases, with 9 bases separating them. The CDR3 loop spans 13 amino acids. In DNA, the CDR3 is TGTGCCAGTAGTATTGGCCGGATCTACGAGCAGTACTTC. This sequence encodes CASSIGRIYEQYF.

The rearrangement uses TRBV2 and TRBJ1-1; D unclear. CDR1 and CDR2 from the germline V gene are SNHLY and FYNNEI. The CDR3 sequence is 13 residues long. Trimming cost V 7 bases and J 4 bases, with 13 bases left between them. The chain's CDR3 is CASIPREATEAFF. The CDR3, as DNA: TGTGCCAGCATTCCGAGGGAGGCCACTGAAGCTTTCTTT.

This CDR3 is CASSGPKGASSYEQYF. DNA of the CDR3: TGTGCCAGCAGTGGCCCCAAGGGGGCCAGCTCCTACGAGCAGTACTTC. The V call is TRBV28, the J call TRBJ2-7; 7 bases map to TRBD1. With 5 bases clipped from V and 0 bases from J, the junction kept 10 bases outside the gene matches. Germline-derived CDR1 and CDR2 are MDHEN and SYDVKM. This CDR3 has 16 amino acids.

The J gene is TRBJ1-5, the V gene TRBV27, with a possible D match to TRBD1 (5 bases). The CDR3 runs 17 residues. Per the germline V gene, CDR1 is MNHEY and CDR2 is SMNVEV (reference sequence). V gave up 4 bases and J gave up 3 bases, with 19 bases separating them. CDR3 region: CASSSQGRGYSNQPQHF. DNA for the CDR3: TGTGCCAGCAGTTCCCAAGGGAGGGGATATTCCAATCAGCCCCAGCATTTT.

V is TRBV6-6 and J is TRBJ2-7; D not resolved. The CDR3 runs 11 residues. CDR1 is MNHNY, CDR2 SVGAGI, per germline (reference sequence). With 5 bases removed from V and 3 bases from J, the gap between germline ends came to 5 bases. The CDR3, as DNA: TGTGCCAGCAGTGCCAGCTACGAGCAGTACTTC. As protein: CASSASYEQYF.

In this sample, this clone turned up once. V is TRBV19 and J is TRBJ2-3, with D maybe TRBD1 (5 bases). Trimming took off 8 bases at V and 3 bases at J, with 9 bases between the two ends. CDR1 and CDR2 from the germline V gene are LNHDA and SQIVND (reference sequence). The CDR3 sequence is 12 residues long. CDR3 sequence: CASGASTDTQYF. Here the CDR3 DNA reads TGTGCCAGTGGGGCGTCGACAGATACGCAGTATTTT. Full variable domain (remainder filled in from reference TRBV19 and TRBJ2-3): DGGITQSPKYLFRKEGQNVTLSCEQNLNHDAMYWYRQDPGQGLRLIYYSQIVNDFQKGDIAEGYSVSREKKESFPLTVTSAQKNPTAFYLCASGASTDTQYFGPGTRLTVL.

The chain couples TRBV27 to TRBJ1-4, with 11 nucleotides matching TRBD1. Unmatched junction bases numbered 6, after V lost 5 bases and J lost 1 base. The germline gives CDR1 MNHEY, CDR2 SMNVEV (reference sequence). The CDR3 totals 17 residues. The CDR3 nucleotides are TGTGCCAGCAGTAAGGGACAGGGGGTGGGAACTAATGAAAAACTGTTTTTT. It yields the protein CASSKGQGVGTNEKLFF.

The chain is built from TRBV6-5 and TRBJ1-1; a possible D gene is TRBD1 (6 bases). In germline, CDR1 is MNHEY, CDR2 SVGAGI. The V end lost 6 bases, the J end lost 9 bases, and 14 bases lay between the germline ends. The CDR3 extends over 12 amino acids. CDR3 region: CASSPDRIKAFF. As DNA, the CDR3 is TGTGCCAGCAGCCCGGACAGAATCAAAGCTTTCTTT.

V and J are TRBV5-6 and TRBJ1-1; tentative D call: TRBD1 (6 bases). V was shortened by 2 bases and J by 3 bases, with 11 bases between the two germline ends. Germline-derived CDR1 and CDR2 are SGHDT and YYEEEE. The length of the CDR3 is 14 residues. The CDR3 spells CASSLLQGYTEAFF. CDR3 nucleotide sequence: TGTGCCAGCAGCTTACTCCAGGGGTACACTGAAGCTTTCTTT.

The chain recombines TRBV28 with TRBJ2-1, with 8 positions matching TRBD2. V gave up 3 bases and J gave up 8 bases; unmatched junction bases: 9. This CDR3 has 15 amino acids. Germline V gives CDR1 MDHEN, CDR2 SYDVKM. CDR3 DNA: TGTGCCAGCAGTTTCGGGAGGGGTTTTATGGATGAGCAGTTCTTC. Amino acids: CASSFGRGFMDEQFF.

CDR3 DNA: TGTGCCAGCAGCGAATTCGACTGGATCGATGAGCAGTTCTTC. It is translated as CASSEFDWIDEQFF. The chain links TRBV2 to TRBJ2-1; D is unclear. V lost 6 bases and J 8 bases, leaving 17 bases between the germline ends. There are 14 residues in the CDR3. Germline V CDR1 and CDR2: SNHLY, FYNNEI.

This clone was counted a few times. The genes are TRBV5-7 and TRBJ1-5; no reliable D call. TRBV5-7 counts as an open reading frame of uncertain function. Trimming removed 4 bases at V and 9 bases at J, with 5 bases between. The CDR3 has 10 residues. The CDR3 nucleotides are TGTGCCAGCAGCCCCTGGCCCCAGCATTTT. Its translation is CASSPWPQHF.

The chain is built from TRBV18 and TRBJ2-1; the D gene is possibly TRBD1 (6 bases). Germline values: CDR1 KGHSH, CDR2 LQKENI. Trimming removed 2 bases from V and 0 bases from J, with 14 bases in between. The CDR3 sequence is 17 residues long. CDR3 nucleotides: TGTGCCAGCTCACCATTCGATGAAGGGGGCTCCTACAATGAGCAGTTCTTC. This translates into CASSPFDEGGSYNEQFF.

The CDR3 DNA follows: TGTGCCAGCAGTTTAGATTCCCCGCGGTACGAGCAGTACTTC. It encodes CASSLDSPRYEQYF. The chain links TRBV28 to TRBJ2-7; D gene ambiguous. The CDR3 has 14 amino acids. Trimming removed 2 bases from V and 4 bases from J, with 12 bases in between. Germline V gene sequence: CDR1 MDHEN, CDR2 SYDVKM.

The chain combines TRBV7-2 with TRBJ2-7, with 7 nucleotides matching TRBD1. The CDR3 covers 15 residues. CDR1 and CDR2 (germline): SGHTA, FQGNSA. Trimming took 3 bases from V and 2 from J; bases not matched to a gene: 7. The chain's CDR3 is CASSFKTGTTYEQYF. CDR3 nucleotides: TGTGCCAGCAGCTTCAAGACAGGGACAACCTACGAGCAGTACTTC. Drawing the rest from reference TRBV7-2 and TRBJ2-7, the complete variable domain is GAGVSQSPSNKVTEKGKDVELRCDPISGHTALYWYRQSLGQGLEFLIYFQGNSAPDKSGLPSDRFSAERTGGSVSTLTIQRTQQEDSAVYLCASSFKTGTTYEQYFGPGTRLTVT.

The chain carries TRBV14 and TRBJ2-7, with TRBD2 matching 8 bases. Trimming at V came to 11 bases and at J to 0 bases, leaving 6 bases not matched to a gene. The germline V gene encodes CDR1 SGHDN and CDR2 FVKESK. This CDR3 comprises 13 residues. CDR3 amino acids: CACRTSSSYEQYF. The CDR3 DNA is TGTGCCTGCCGGACTAGCAGCTCCTACGAGCAGTACTTC.

V is TRBV19 and J is TRBJ1-1; unclear D gene. The ends were cut back, 5 bases at V and 12 bases at J, with 16 bases in the middle. The CDR3 length is 12 residues. CDR1 is LNHDA, CDR2 SQIVND, per germline (reference sequence). CDR3 residues: CASSHPLNRTFF. In DNA, the CDR3 is TGTGCCAGTAGTCATCCCCTGAATAGGACTTTCTTT.

This clone was recorded once. This chain links TRBV19 with TRBJ1-3; D gene ambiguous. CDR3 length: 14 amino acids. Trimming pared 3 bases from V and 0 bases from J, leaving 6 bases between. Germline values: CDR1 LNHDA, CDR2 SQIVND (reference sequence). The CDR3 loop is CASSIRPSGNTIYF. The CDR3 bases are TGTGCCAGTAGTATTAGACCCTCTGGAAACACCATATATTTT.